These T cell receptor beta chains were read from a single sample in a study of human T cells and chemical hapten exposure. MiXCR, run by TCRdb on the RACE reads, gives a single entry per CDR3 protein. The repertoire holds roughly 96,000 distinct CDR3 sequences, 9% to 9.5% seen once, with more than 2% in the top ten. This specimen was whole blood, taken in connection with sensitization to the hapten diphenylcyclopropenone (DPC). These receptors all come from a woman in her thirties or forties with alopecia areata. Some clones in this sample may be carry-over from other donors' samples. The CDR3 runs from the conserved cysteine through the conserved F or W. A D gene is named only where the DNA matches it firmly. Part of the rows lack a size; the others show once, few, many or a class for expanded clones.

>-|13|-|TRBJ1-1|TRBV29-1
TGCAGCTTGGACACCCTTGGGAACACTGAAGCTTTCTTT
CSLDTLGNTEAFF
>-|14|few|TRBJ2-2|TRBV12-3/TRBV12-4
TGTGCCAGCAGCTCCCACTTGAACACCGGGGAGCTGTTTTTT
CASSSHLNTGELFF
>TRBD1|15|-|TRBJ1-2|TRBV7-2
TGTGCCAGCAGCCGTCCTGACAGGGTCGTAAATGGCTACACCTTC
CASSRPDRVVNGYTF
>TRBD2|19|-|TRBJ2-3|TRBV11-1
TGTGCCAGCAGCCCGGGCCGGACTAGCGGGAGGGCCTTCACAGATACGCAGTATTTT
CASSPGRTSGRAFTDTQYF
>TRBD2|17|-|TRBJ2-1|TRBV27
TGTGCCAGCAGTCCCGGGGGGATTCGGAGCTCCTACAATGAGCAGTTCTTC
CASSPGGIRSSYNEQFF
>-|16|many|TRBJ2-1|TRBV19
TGTGCCAGTAGTATAGGTCTAGCGACCACTCACAATGAGCAGTTCTTC
CASSIGLATTHNEQFF
>-|14|few|TRBJ2-1|TRBV9
TGTGCCAGCAGCGTAGCGGCAAGGGGCAGTGAGCAGTTCTTC
CASSVAARGSEQFF
>-|12|few|TRBJ2-7|TRBV2
TGTGCCAGCAAGGAACTCTCCTACGAGCAGTACTTC
CASKELSYEQYF
>-|15|few|TRBJ1-6|TRBV6-5
TGTGCCAGCAGCTCCGAGGCCCCCTATAATTCACCCCTCCACTTT
CASSSEAPYNSPLHF
>-|13|many|TRBJ1-2|TRBV4-3
TGCGCCAGCAGCCAAGATCGGGGGAATGGCTACACCTTC
CASSQDRGNGYTF
>-|13|-|TRBJ1-1|TRBV7-9
TGTGCCAGCAGCGTTGGGGGAGACCCTGAAGCTTTCTTT
CASSVGGDPEAFF
>-|14|few|TRBJ2-3|TRBV20-1
TGCAGTGCGTTACATGGGCCTGGCACAGATACGCAGTATTTT
CSALHGPGTDTQYF
>-|13|few|TRBJ2-7|TRBV29-1
TGCAGCGTTGAAGGAGTCAGGGGAGGTGAGCAGTACTTC
CSVEGVRGGEQYF
>-|14|many|TRBJ2-5|TRBV28
TGTGCCAGCAACTATCAACTACTTAAAGAGACCCAGTACTTC
CASNYQLLKETQYF
>-|13|many|TRBJ2-1|TRBV24-1
TGTGCCACCTTGGATCCTAACTACAATGAGCAGTTCTTC
CATLDPNYNEQFF
>TRBD1|15|few|TRBJ2-7|TRBV12-3/TRBV12-4
TGTGCCAGCAGGGGGGGACAGGGGACAATCTACGCGCAGTACTTC
CASRGGQGTIYAQYF
>TRBD2|15|few|TRBJ2-7|TRBV5-4
TGTGCCAGCAGCCTTAGCGGGACGAGCTCCTACGAGCAGTACTTC
CASSLSGTSSYEQYF
>-|12|many|TRBJ2-3|TRBV7-9
TGTGCCAGCAGGGTCGGAACAGATACGCAGTATTTT
CASRVGTDTQYF
>-|14|many|TRBJ1-1|TRBV5-5
TGTGCCAGCACTCCGCAGGAGGTCGGTTATGAAGCTTTCTTT
CASTPQEVGYEAFF
>-|14|many|TRBJ2-3|TRBV29-1
TGCAGCGTCGAAGACGCGGCTGGGCCCGATACGCAGTATTTT
CSVEDAAGPDTQYF
>-|14|many|TRBJ2-1|TRBV18
TGTGCCAGCTCATTCTTACTCGGGACGGGGGAGCAGTTCTTC
CASSFLLGTGEQFF
>-|15|few|TRBJ1-3|TRBV18
TGTGCCAGCTCCCCGGCGGCAGGGTCTGGAAACACCATATATTTT
CASSPAAGSGNTIYF
>TRBD2|15|-|TRBJ2-2|TRBV7-2
TGTGCCAGCAGCCTCTCAGCGGGAACCCCCGGGGAGCTGTTTTTT
CASSLSAGTPGELFF
>-|12|many|TRBJ1-1|TRBV4-3
TGCGCCAGCAGCCTCCGGGGCACTGAAGCTTTCTTT
CASSLRGTEAFF
>TRBD1|17|many|TRBJ1-2|TRBV14
TGTGCCAGCAGCCAAGGCCGGACAGGGACTACTAACTATGGCTACACCTTC
CASSQGRTGTTNYGYTF
>TRBD1|12|few|TRBJ2-1|TRBV12-3/TRBV12-4
TGTGCCAGCAGGACAGGGATTAATGAGCAGTTCTTC
CASRTGINEQFF
>TRBD2|15|-|TRBJ2-1|TRBV4-3
TGCGCCAGCAGCCGCCGTTCTACTAGCGGGGGTGAGCAGTTCTTC
CASSRRSTSGGEQFF
>-|17|-|TRBJ2-2|TRBV11-2
TGTGCCAGCAGCTTAGGGACGTGGGAGAGGAACACCGGGGAGCTGTTTTTT
CASSLGTWERNTGELFF
>-|15|many|TRBJ2-7|TRBV4-2
TGTGCCAGCAGCCAAGATTGGGCGGGGAACTACGAGCAGTACTTC
CASSQDWAGNYEQYF
>TRBD1|14|-|TRBJ2-3|TRBV7-2
TGTGCCAGCAGGCTCGCAGGGGGCCCAGATACGCAGTATTTT
CASRLAGGPDTQYF
>-|14|-|TRBJ1-2|TRBV20-1
TGCAGTGCTGGGGGTGGTGCGGGGCCAAATGGCTACACCTTC
CSAGGGAGPNGYTF
>-|15|many|TRBJ1-1|TRBV30
TGTGCCTGGAGAAGGCCCGGGGGGAGCTCTTATGAAGCTTTCTTT
CAWRRPGGSSYEAFF
>-|14|many|TRBJ1-2|TRBV12-3/TRBV12-4
TGTGCCAGCAGTCAAACCACAGGTTCCTATGGCTACACCTTC
CASSQTTGSYGYTF
>-|16|few|TRBJ2-5|TRBV7-8
TGTGCCAGCAGCTTAGCGTCGCCAGCGGACCCTCGGGCCCAGTACTTC
CASSLASPADPRAQYF
>-|14|many|TRBJ2-1|TRBV7-6
TGTGCCAGCAGCCCCACCGGACTGTACAATGAGCAGTTCTTC
CASSPTGLYNEQFF
>-|12|-|TRBJ2-3|TRBV5-1
TGCGCCAGCAGCGTGCCAGCGGATACGCAGTATTTT
CASSVPADTQYF
>-|13|many|TRBJ1-2|TRBV7-3
TGTGCCAGCAGCCCACAGGGAGGCTATGGCTACACCTTC
CASSPQGGYGYTF
>TRBD2|14|few|TRBJ2-2|TRBV5-1
TGCGCCAGCAGCGGACTAGCGGGAGGTGGGGAGCTGTTTTTT
CASSGLAGGGELFF
>TRBD2|14|few|TRBJ2-1|TRBV18
TGTGCCAGCTCACCAACGGGACTAGCGGTAGAGCAGTTCTTC
CASSPTGLAVEQFF
>-|15|-|TRBJ1-5|TRBV5-5
TGTGCCAGCAGCTTCGGGACACCACGGGAGCAGCCCCAGCATTTT
CASSFGTPREQPQHF
>TRBD1|14|-|TRBJ2-1|TRBV27
TGTGCCAGCAGTTTCATTCGACAGGGTAATGAGCAGTTCTTC
CASSFIRQGNEQFF
>-|14|-|TRBJ2-2|TRBV2
TGTGCCAGCAGTTGGAGAGGGAACACCGGGGAGCTGTTTTTT
CASSWRGNTGELFF
>-|14|many|TRBJ1-6|TRBV27
TGTGCCAGCAGTGTTAGGACAGTCCGGTCTCCCCTCCACTTT
CASSVRTVRSPLHF
>TRBD2|12|many|TRBJ2-7|TRBV12-3/TRBV12-4
TGTGCCAGCAGGACTAGCGGTTACGAGCAGTACTTC
CASRTSGYEQYF
>-|16|-|TRBJ1-1|TRBV20-1
TGCAGTGCTAGAGACGGGGCCAATACGGGGAACACTGAAGCTTTCTTT
CSARDGANTGNTEAFF
>-|12|many|TRBJ1-1|TRBV6-2/TRBV6-3
TGTGCCAGCAATGGGCAGGGTAGTGAAGCTTTCTTT
CASNGQGSEAFF
>-|13|many|TRBJ2-2|TRBV7-9
TGTGCCAGCAGTCCCGAGAACACCGGGGAGCTGTTTTTT
CASSPENTGELFF
>-|13|-|TRBJ2-1|TRBV20-1
TGCAGTGCTAGGGGGACGAACTACAATGAGCAGTTCTTC
CSARGTNYNEQFF
>-|18|many|TRBJ1-1|TRBV28
TGTGCCAGCAGTTTAGGGGACATCTGGGTGTTGGTGAACACTGAAGCTTTCTTT
CASSLGDIWVLVNTEAFF
>-|14|many|TRBJ2-5|TRBV11-2
TGTGCCAGCAGCTTAAACAGGGTCCAAGAGACCCAGTACTTC
CASSLNRVQETQYF